The 19 T cell receptor beta chains given below trace back to one sample, sequenced in a study of blood T cell repertoires in COVID-19. This table comes from immunoSEQ multiplex PCR, and its TCRdb copy is limited to in-frame clones, with some not included. The sample holds approximately 150,000 clones, 85% to 90% seen once. Sample: peripheral blood. The origin of the receptors is an older woman with active COVID-19.

V is TRBV19 and J is TRBJ2-7; weak D call: TRBD1 (5 bases). The germline gives CDR1 LNHDA, CDR2 SQIVND (reference sequence). The CDR3 is 15 residues long. The germline V and J ends were trimmed by 6 bases and 2 bases, with 17 bases remaining between them. The CDR3: CASRAFIDSAYEQYF. Written as DNA, the CDR3 is TGTGCCAGTAGGGCATTTATTGACAGCGCCTACGAGCAGTACTTC.

This clone is a singleton in its sample. The chain carries TRBV5-5 and TRBJ1-2; possible D gene TRBD1, 6 bases. This CDR3 region has 13 residues. Germline CDR1 is SGHKS and CDR2 is YYEKEE (reference sequence). V lost 3 bases to trimming and J lost 1 base, with 7 bases between them. The CDR3 coding sequence is TGTGCCAGCAGCTCACAGGGTAACTATGGCTACACCTTC. Encoded protein: CASSSQGNYGYTF.

The CDR3 DNA is TGTGCCAGCAGCCGCCTACACAATGAGCAGTTCTTC. It specifies CASSRLHNEQFF. The chain recombines TRBV11-2 with TRBJ2-1; D ambiguous. The CDR3 runs 12 residues. V lost 5 bases and J lost 5, with 7 bases in between. Germline V CDR1 and CDR2: SGHAT, FQNNGV.

V usage is TRBV5-1 and J usage is TRBJ1-2; 10 bases line up with TRBD1. V shed 2 bases and J 8 bases; nucleotides not matched to a gene: 9. Germline values: CDR1 SGHRS, CDR2 YFSETQ. CDR3 length: 15 residues. CDR3 sequence (DNA): TGCGCCAGCAGCTTATCCGCCGGGACAGGGGAAGGCTACACCTTC. It is translated as CASSLSAGTGEGYTF.

The chain employs TRBV4-3 and TRBJ2-5, with 8 nucleotides matching TRBD2. V was pared by 2 bases and J by 2 bases, with 4 bases of the junction left unmatched. Per germline, CDR1 LGHNA and CDR2 YSLEER. The CDR3 is 15 residues long. The CDR3 region is CASSQSSGWQETQYF. The CDR3 coding sequence is TGCGCCAGCAGCCAATCTAGCGGGTGGCAAGAGACCCAGTACTTC.

Regarding this clone: Germline is not matched at one junction end, which may reflect a read error. V and J are TRBV3-1 (or the pseudogene TRBV3-2) and TRBJ1-4; 7 bases match TRBD1. The germline V gene has CDR1 LGHDT and CDR2 YNNKEL (reference sequence). The CDR3 length is 10 residues. CDR3 sequence: CASSLRDRGF. The CDR3 DNA reads TGTGCCAGCAGCCTCCGGGACAGAGGTTTT.

The chain combines TRBV19 with TRBJ2-2, with 8 bases lining up with TRBD2. CDR3 size: 14 residues. The V gene end was trimmed by 4 bases and the J gene end by 7 bases; junction bases not matched to a gene: 5. Per germline, CDR1 LNHDA and CDR2 SQIVND (reference sequence). In DNA, the CDR3 is TGTGCCAGTAGTAGTGGGACTAGGGGCGGGGAGCTGTTTTTT. Amino acid sequence: CASSSGTRGGELFF. The full variable domain, in which reference TRBV19 and TRBJ2-2 provide the parts outside the CDR3, is DGGITQSPKYLFRKEGQNVTLSCEQNLNHDAMYWYRQDPGQGLRLIYYSQIVNDFQKGDIAEGYSVSREKKESFPLTVTSAQKNPTAFYLCASSSGTRGGELFFGEGSRLTVL.

The chain links TRBV3-1 (or the pseudogene TRBV3-2) to TRBJ2-3, with D perhaps TRBD2 (6 bases). From germline, CDR1 is LGHDT and CDR2 YNNKEL (reference sequence). The V end was cut by 5 bases, the J end by 0 bases, with 12 bases between. The CDR3 covers 15 residues. CDR3 sequence: CASSVVLASTDTQYF. The CDR3 bases are TGTGCCAGCAGCGTGGTGCTAGCGAGCACAGATACGCAGTATTTT.

The chain carries TRBV2 and TRBJ1-1, with D possibly being TRBD1 (5 bases). The V gene lost 6 bases and the J gene lost 4 bases, with 15 bases spanning the gap. Germline lookup yields CDR1 SNHLY and CDR2 FYNNEI. The CDR3 is made up of 14 amino acids. The CDR3 loop reads CASRSEGASTEAFF. CDR3 nucleotide sequence: TGTGCCAGCAGGAGTGAAGGGGCATCCACTGAAGCTTTCTTT.

This clone was recorded many times. The V gene is TRBV10-3, the J gene TRBJ2-1, with 10 bases lining up with TRBD2. The CDR3 is made up of 16 amino acids. Germline loops: CDR1 ENHRY, CDR2 SYGVKD. Trimming at V came to 4 bases and at J to 5 bases, leaving 8 bases not matched to a gene. The CDR3 nucleotides read TGTGCCATCAGTGGGGGGCTAGCGGGAGTCGACAATGAGCAGTTCTTC. Translated: CAISGGLAGVDNEQFF.

The chain combines TRBV3-1 (or the pseudogene TRBV3-2) with TRBJ2-7; tentative D call: TRBD2 (6 bases). Per germline, CDR1 LGHDT and CDR2 YNNKEL (reference sequence). The CDR3 runs 13 residues. Trimming took 5 bases from V and 1 from J, leaving 9 bases between them. The CDR3 region is CASSGTSSYEQYF. The CDR3 bases are TGTGCCAGCAGCGGGACTTCTTCCTACGAGCAGTACTTC.

The chain couples TRBV2 to TRBJ2-6; D possibly corresponds to TRBD1 (5 bases). V was cut by 10 bases and J by 5 bases, with 15 bases left in between. Germline values: CDR1 SNHLY, CDR2 FYNNEI. The CDR3 length is 14 residues. DNA of the CDR3: TGTGCCATTCAAGGGGATGGGTGGGCCAACGTCCTGACTTTC. Amino acids: CAIQGDGWANVLTF.

V and J are TRBV19 and TRBJ2-1; 9 bases map to TRBD2. This CDR3 has 16 amino acids. V shed 3 bases, J shed 8 bases, and the junction held 11 bases outside the gene matches. The V gene's germline CDR1 is LNHDA and CDR2 SQIVND (reference sequence). CDR3 protein: CASSIYSAGGYDEQFF. CDR3 DNA sequence: TGTGCCAGTAGTATCTACTCAGCGGGAGGATACGATGAGCAGTTCTTC.

This clone was recorded only once. The rearrangement joins TRBV3-1 (or the pseudogene TRBV3-2) to TRBJ2-5; 12 nucleotides align to TRBD2. The CDR3 length is 17 residues. CDR1 is LGHDT, CDR2 YNNKEL, per germline (reference sequence). Unmatched junction bases numbered 7, after V lost 0 bases and J lost 5 bases. CDR3 residues: CASSQDILAGGLETQYF. The DNA of the CDR3 is TGTGCCAGCAGCCAAGATATCCTAGCGGGAGGGTTGGAGACCCAGTACTTC.

The chain links TRBV28 to TRBJ1-2; TRBD1 agrees at 7 bases. The trim removed 3 bases at V and 8 bases at J, leaving 12 bases unmatched. The CDR3 contains 15 residues. CDR1 is MDHEN and CDR2 is SYDVKM in the germline V gene. DNA of the CDR3: TGTGCCAGCAGTTTTCCCCAAGACAGGGCTAGGGGCTACACCTTC. It specifies CASSFPQDRARGYTF.

The chain employs TRBV7-9 and TRBJ1-1; no reliable D call. The V gene lost 5 bases and the J gene lost 4 bases, with 8 bases spanning the gap. The CDR3 covers 12 residues. Germline CDR1 and CDR2: SEHNR and FQNEAQ (reference sequence). The CDR3: CASSVGSTEAFF. The CDR3 DNA is TGTGCCAGCAGCGTCGGGTCCACTGAAGCTTTCTTT.

This chain uses TRBV10-3 with TRBJ2-3; 13 bases are a match to TRBD2. The germline CDR1 and CDR2 sequences are ENHRY and SYGVKD. The junction had 2 bases not matched to a gene; V was cut back by 6 bases and J by 2 bases. The CDR3 is made up of 15 amino acids. The CDR3, as DNA: TGTGCCATCAGACTAGCGGGAGGGTCCACAGATACGCAGTATTTT. Translating it yields CAIRLAGGSTDTQYF.

This chain joins TRBV4-1 and TRBJ1-5, with 8 bases lining up with TRBD1. This CDR3 comprises 16 residues. J was trimmed by 2 bases and V by 2 bases; bases with no gene match: 5. Per germline, CDR1 MGHRA and CDR2 YSYEKL. CDR3 sequence reads: CASSQTPTGGNQPQHF. The CDR3 nucleotides read TGCGCCAGCAGCCAAACCCCGACAGGGGGCAATCAGCCCCAGCATTTT.

V usage is TRBV20-1 and J usage is TRBJ1-1; TRBD1 matches 9 bases. Trimming took 3 bases from V and 4 from J; bases not matched to a gene: 6. Germline V lookup: CDR1 DFQATT, CDR2 SNEGSKA (reference sequence). The CDR3 covers 14 residues. The CDR3 nucleotides read TGCAGTGCTAGTCCCGGGACAGGGAGCACTGAAGCTTTCTTT. The encoded protein is CSASPGTGSTEAFF.